This TCR beta chain emerged from a study (dated by TCRdb to the mid-2010s). For the wider study: The study tested whether tumor-infiltrating Tregs in breast cancer are recruited from blood Tregs or converted in situ from other CD4+ T cell subsets.

What the work shows at the level of the full study, not this receptor alone: Tumor memory CD4+ T cell TCR gene usage was found to cluster with blood and lymph node memory CD4+ cells and with lymph node naive CD4+ cells. Tumor-infiltrating Treg TCR alpha and beta sequences overlapped most with tumor naive CD4+ T cells, then with blood naive CD4+ T cells. The larger-cohort validation was restricted to a single TCR beta V-J rearrangement rather than whole repertoires.

Taken from cysteine to phenylalanine, the CDR3 has 13 residues. The CDR3 DNA has 39 bases and is translated from base 1. CDR1 SGHRS and CDR2 YFSETQ are derived from the germline V gene. The V and J ends are trimmed by 1 base and 0 bases, leaving 4 bases between them. This clonotype is labeled medium-sized (0.01 to 0.1%). Which antigen it targets is not known. Qualities for individual bases were not recorded, and no much larger clone is one base off. The Miltenyi Naive CD4+ T Cell Isolation kit was used to purify naive CD4+ T cells, and Tregs were depleted with CD25 microbeads. Tregs, naive and memory CD4+ T cells from tumor, blood and ipsilateral draining lymph nodes of five breast cancer patients underwent full-length TCR alpha and beta sequencing. Tumor tissue and lymph nodes obtained from ipsilateral axillary dissection were perfused with PBS, minced and then digested with collagenase I and hyaluronidase. FACS confirmed that the sorted cell populations were more than 90% pure.

Full-length TCR variable regions were amplified by 5' RACE PCR with constant-region reverse primers, followed by semi-nested PCR with Nested Universal Primer A. The ReliaPrep RNA Cell Miniprep System was used to extract total RNA, which was then reverse transcribed into 5'RACE-ready cDNA with the SMARTer RACE 5'/3' Kit. Multiplex adaptors were used to barcode the full-length TCR alpha and beta libraries, which were then sequenced on an Illumina MiSeq. The paper's data handling went like this. For each of nine subset-tissue groups, sequencing data from the five patients were pooled, and the groups were compared by unsupervised clustering of TCR gene usage. The Morisita-Horn index was used to calculate repertoire similarity, with shared sequences weighted by how much each contributed to each repertoire. TCRdb handled the public reads itself, with Q25 trimming in fastp and clone calling in MiXCR, and kept productive beta chains. When rows share a CDR3 protein, they turn into one entry using the most common DNA and genes. The V and J calls were not made by the authors but by TCRdb's processing. Within this sample are 20,000 to 25,000 distinct CDR3 sequences, with about 29% of them counted one time only. The ten largest clones take up 2.2% of the sample.

The sequence came from a female donor with breast cancer. Recombination linked TRBV5-1 to TRBJ1-1, with the D gene not clear enough to name. The specimen sequenced was tumor-infiltrating naive CD4+ T cells sorted from the breast tumor. The label giving this sample's cell subset or site can be read as: naive CD4+ T cells, CD4+CD45RA+CD25-. The nucleotides read TGCGCCAGCAGCTTGTATCTGAACACTGAAGCTTTCTTT. It codes for CASSLYLNTEAFF.